Below, 7 T cell receptor beta chains from the same sample are listed, as sequenced in a study of T-cell reconstitution after alpha-beta-depleted transplantation in children (TCRdb year 2016). The library was produced with PCR. TCRdb records Illumina HiSeq 2500 as the sequencer. Molecular barcoding was employed in the preparation of TCR libraries, with unique molecular identifiers being used to normalize TCRbeta repertoire quantification. TCRdb cleaned the public reads at Q25 with fastp, built clones with MiXCR and kept in-frame beta chains. Rows are combined by CDR3 protein, so each entry shows the most common genes and DNA. For this sample the table gives some 550,000 distinct CDR3 sequences, of which 20% to 25% were detected only once. The ten top clones hold over 12% of the sample. The treatment or condition tag for this specimen amounts to: allogeneic hematopoietic cell transplantation with graft depleted of TCRalphabeta T cells and CD19 B cells.

This material consisted of PBMCs, mostly from graft donor cells, taken 360 days after TCRalphabeta/CD19-depleted stem cell transplant. The receptors come from a boy in the first two years of life who had a stem cell transplant for acute myeloid leukemia, so the T cells may come from the graft donor.

This clonotype was seen at least ten times. V is TRBV10-3 and J is TRBJ2-1; TRBD1 matches at 9 bases. The CDR3 runs to 14 residues. From germline, CDR1 is ENHRY and CDR2 SYGVKD. The V segment lost 4 bases and the J segment 8 bases; nucleotides outside the gene matches: 6. This CDR3 is CAISGDRGVDEQFF. In nucleotides, the CDR3 is TGTGCCATCAGTGGTGACAGGGGGGTCGATGAGCAGTTCTTC.

About this clonotype itself: One end of the junction fails to match germline, which may point to a read error. The chain carries TRBV2 and TRBJ2-1; 10 bases fit TRBD1. The germline V gene encodes CDR1 SNHLY and CDR2 FYNNEI. This CDR3 has 19 amino acids. The CDR3: CACSPPGQGSWDKYNEQFF. The CDR3, as DNA: TGTGCCTGCAGTCCCCCGGGACAGGGGTCGTGGGATAAGTACAATGAGCAGTTCTTC.

This clonotype was picked up many times. V gene TRBV5-5 combines with J gene TRBJ2-2; D not resolved. Germline values: CDR1 SGHKS, CDR2 YYEKEE (reference sequence). V lost 2 bases and J lost 8, with 10 bases in between. The CDR3 covers 13 residues. The CDR3 reads CASSFSPSGELFF. CDR3 DNA sequence: TGTGCCAGCAGCTTTTCCCCGTCGGGGGAGCTGTTTTTT.

This chain links TRBV6-5 with TRBJ2-1, with TRBD1 matching 8 bases. J lost 3 bases, V lost 5 bases, and 9 bases had no gene match. The CDR3 totals 16 residues. Germline CDR1 is MNHEY and CDR2 is SVGAGI. The CDR3 DNA follows: TGTGCCAGCAGTAACACCGGGACAGGTAACTACAATGAGCAGTTCTTC. It is translated as CASSNTGTGNYNEQFF.

This clonotype showed up many times. V usage is TRBV25-1 and J usage is TRBJ2-7, with D perhaps TRBD1 or TRBD2 (5 bases each). V lost 1 base to trimming and J lost 2 bases, with 18 bases between them. In germline, CDR1 is MGHDK, CDR2 SYGVNS. The CDR3 length is 17 residues. CDR3 loop: CASSEWDGPAGPYEQYF. In DNA form, the CDR3 reads TGTGCCAGCAGTGAATGGGACGGGCCGGCGGGCCCCTACGAGCAGTACTTC.

The chain has TRBV13 and TRBJ2-1; 12 bases agree with TRBD2. The CDR3 covers 18 residues. V was clipped by 2 bases and J by 1 base; unmatched bases: 6. Germline V lookup: CDR1 PRHDT, CDR2 FYEKMQ (reference sequence). In DNA form, the CDR3 reads TGTGCCAGCAGCTTACTAGCGGGGGGGCCCCCGTCCTACAATGAGCAGTTCTTC. Protein product: CASSLLAGGPPSYNEQFF.

The chain recombines TRBV29-1 with TRBJ1-3, with D perhaps matching TRBD1 (5 bases). Germline V lookup: CDR1 SQVTM, CDR2 ANQGSEA. There are 13 residues in the CDR3. Trimming took off 6 bases at V and 0 bases at J, with 9 bases between the two ends. The CDR3 loop is CSVGTVSGNTIYF. Written as DNA, the CDR3 is TGCAGCGTCGGGACTGTCTCTGGAAACACCATATATTTT.